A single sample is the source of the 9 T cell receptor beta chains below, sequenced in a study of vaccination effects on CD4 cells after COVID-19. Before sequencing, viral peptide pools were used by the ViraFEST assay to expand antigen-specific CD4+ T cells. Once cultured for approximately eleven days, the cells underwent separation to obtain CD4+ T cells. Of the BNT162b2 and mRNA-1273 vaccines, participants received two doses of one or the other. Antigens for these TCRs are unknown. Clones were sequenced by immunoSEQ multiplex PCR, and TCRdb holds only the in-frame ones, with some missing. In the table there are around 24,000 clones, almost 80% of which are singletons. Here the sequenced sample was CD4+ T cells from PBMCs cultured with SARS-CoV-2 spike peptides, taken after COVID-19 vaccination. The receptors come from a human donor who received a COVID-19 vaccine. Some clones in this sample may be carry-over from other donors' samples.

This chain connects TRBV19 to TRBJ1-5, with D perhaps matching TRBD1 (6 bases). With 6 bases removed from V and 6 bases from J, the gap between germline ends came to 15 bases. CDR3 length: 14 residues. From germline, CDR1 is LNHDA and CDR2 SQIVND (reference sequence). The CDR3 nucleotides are TGTGCCAGTAGACAGGGAAGTAGTATTCAGCCCCAGCATTTT. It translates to CASRQGSSIQPQHF.

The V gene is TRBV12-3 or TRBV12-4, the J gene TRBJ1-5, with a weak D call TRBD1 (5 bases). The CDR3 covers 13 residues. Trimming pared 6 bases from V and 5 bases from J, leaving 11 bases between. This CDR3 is CASSWKGDQPQHF. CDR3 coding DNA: TGTGCCAGCAGCTGGAAAGGGGATCAGCCCCAGCATTTT.

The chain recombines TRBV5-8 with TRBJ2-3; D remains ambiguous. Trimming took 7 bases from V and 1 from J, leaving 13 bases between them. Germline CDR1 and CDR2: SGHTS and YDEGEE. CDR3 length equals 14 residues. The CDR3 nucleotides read TGTGCCAGCCCAGCTTTTCACGGCACAGATACGCAGTATTTT. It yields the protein CASPAFHGTDTQYF. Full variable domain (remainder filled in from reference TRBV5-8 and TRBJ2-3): EAGVTQSPTHLIKTRGQQATLRCSPISGHTSVYWYQQALGLGLQFLLWYDEGEERNRGNFPPRFSGRQFPNYSSELNVNALELEDSALYLCASPAFHGTDTQYFGPGTRLTVL.

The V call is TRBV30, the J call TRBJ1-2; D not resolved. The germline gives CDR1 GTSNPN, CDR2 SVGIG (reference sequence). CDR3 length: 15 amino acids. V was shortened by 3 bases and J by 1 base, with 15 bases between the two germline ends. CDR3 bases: TGTGCCTGGAGGATCATCGGGCTCCGTAACTATGGCTACACCTTC. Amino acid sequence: CAWRIIGLRNYGYTF.

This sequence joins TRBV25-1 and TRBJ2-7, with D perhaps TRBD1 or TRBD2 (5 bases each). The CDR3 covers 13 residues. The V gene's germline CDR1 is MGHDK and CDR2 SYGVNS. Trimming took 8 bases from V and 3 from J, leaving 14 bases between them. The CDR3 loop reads CASSNWDGYEQYV. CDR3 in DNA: TGTGCCAGCTCGAATTGGGACGGCTACGAGCAGTACGTC.

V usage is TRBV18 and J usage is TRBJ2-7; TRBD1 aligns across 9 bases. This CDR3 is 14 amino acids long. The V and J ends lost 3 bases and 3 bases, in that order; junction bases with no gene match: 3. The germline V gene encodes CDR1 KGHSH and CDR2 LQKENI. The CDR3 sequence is CASSPDRGGYEQYV. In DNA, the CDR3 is TGTGCCAGCTCACCGGACAGGGGAGGCTACGAGCAGTACGTC.

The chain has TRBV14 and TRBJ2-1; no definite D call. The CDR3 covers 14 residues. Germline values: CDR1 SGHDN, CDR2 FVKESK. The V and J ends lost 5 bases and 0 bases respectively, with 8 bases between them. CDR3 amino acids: CASSELSSYNEQFF. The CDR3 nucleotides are TGTGCCAGCAGCGAGTTGAGCTCCTACAATGAGCAGTTCTTC. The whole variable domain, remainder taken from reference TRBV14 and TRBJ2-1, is EAGVTQFPSHSVIEKGQTVTLRCDPISGHDNLYWYRRVMGKEIKFLLHFVKESKQDESGMPNNRFLAERTGGTYSTLKVQPAELEDSGVYFCASSELSSYNEQFFGPGTRLTVL.

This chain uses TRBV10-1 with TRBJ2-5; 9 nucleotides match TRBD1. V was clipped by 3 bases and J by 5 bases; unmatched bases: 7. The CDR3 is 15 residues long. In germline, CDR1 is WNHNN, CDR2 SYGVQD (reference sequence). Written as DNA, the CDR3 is TGCGCCAGCAGTGACCCGGGACAGGGTGTGGAGACCCAGTACTTC. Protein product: CASSDPGQGVETQYF.

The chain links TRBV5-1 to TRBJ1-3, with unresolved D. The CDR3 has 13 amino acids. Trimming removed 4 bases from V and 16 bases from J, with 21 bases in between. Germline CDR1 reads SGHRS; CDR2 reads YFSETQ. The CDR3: CASSLQTGEGLYF. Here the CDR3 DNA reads TGCGCCAGCAGCCTTCAGACCGGCGAAGGACTTTATTTT.